This entry lists 4 T cell receptor beta chains sequenced from one sample in a study of long-term antiretroviral therapy in people with HIV. The authors ran the immunoSEQ assay, v3.0, at survey level. Here immunoSEQ multiplex PCR was the method, and the copy in TCRdb shows in-frame clones only, minus some. The sample includes 17,000 or so clones, 75% to 85% of them seen just once. The sequencing used unsorted PBMCs, collected 0.3 years after starting antiretroviral therapy. The receptors shown here come from a man aged 18 to 30 with HIV.

V is TRBV5-1 and J is TRBJ2-5, with D perhaps matching TRBD1 (7 bases). Germline V gene data show CDR1 as SGHRS and CDR2 as YFSETQ. V was pared by 0 bases and J by 1 base, with 13 bases between. The CDR3 loop spans 16 amino acids. As DNA, the CDR3 is TGCGCCAGCAGCTTGGTTGCAGGGGGAGGCCAAGAGACCCAGTACTTC. Amino acids: CASSLVAGGGQETQYF.

The rearrangement links TRBV25-1 to TRBJ1-2, with D uncertain. V lost 1 base, J lost 2 bases, and 8 bases lay in between. The V gene's germline CDR1 is MGHDK and CDR2 SYGVNS. CDR3 length: 14 residues. The CDR3 sequence: CASSEWSRNYGYTF. The DNA for the CDR3 is TGTGCCAGCAGTGAATGGAGTAGAAACTATGGCTACACCTTC.

This chain joins TRBV27 and TRBJ1-2; unclear D gene. There are 16 residues in the CDR3. V was trimmed by 5 bases and J by 4 bases, leaving 20 bases between them. CDR1 is MNHEY, CDR2 SMNVEV, per germline (reference sequence). The CDR3 is CASSPAPGIIPYGYTF. The CDR3 coding sequence is TGTGCCAGCAGTCCGGCCCCGGGAATAATTCCCTATGGCTACACCTTC.

There are a few counts of this clone. The genes are TRBV6-6 and TRBJ1-5; no clear D. Trimming cost V 2 bases and J 4 bases, with 12 bases left between them. Germline loops: CDR1 MNHNY, CDR2 SVGAGI (reference sequence). The CDR3 totals 15 residues. Written as DNA, the CDR3 is TGTGCCAGCAGTTACGGGATTGGAGAGAATCAGCCCCAGCATTTT. Translated, it gives CASSYGIGENQPQHF.